Presented here are 16 T cell receptor beta chains from one specimen sequenced in a study of cytomegalovirus exposure and HLA in healthy donors. The table came from immunoSEQ multiplex PCR; TCRdb's copy has only in-frame clones and leaves some out. There are hundreds of thousands of clones in the sample; roughly 87% occur only once, and around 13% lies in the top ten. The source material was PBMCs. The source is a man in his late teens or twenties in good health and CMV-seropositive.

The CDR3 here is CASSLATSAGTIKFSYNEQFF. The DNA for the CDR3 is TGTGCCAGCAGTTTAGCGACCTCTGCTGGGACCATAAAGTTCTCCTACAATGAGCAGTTCTTC. The chain joins TRBV27 to TRBJ2-1; D could derive from TRBD1 or TRBD2 (5 bases each). This CDR3 comprises 21 residues. Germline V gives CDR1 MNHEY, CDR2 SMNVEV (reference sequence). Deletions cut 2 bases from V and 0 bases from J, with 26 bases between.

V is TRBV7-9 and J is TRBJ2-7; 10 bases agree with TRBD2. Germline lookup yields CDR1 SEHNR and CDR2 FQNEAQ (reference sequence). The CDR3 is 16 amino acids. V lost 2 bases to trimming and J lost 2 bases; unmatched junction nucleotides: 6. The CDR3 loop is CASSLLAGVSPYEQYF. CDR3 DNA sequence: TGTGCCAGCAGCTTACTAGCGGGAGTGTCGCCCTACGAGCAGTACTTC.

The chain links TRBV5-1 to TRBJ2-5; 15 nucleotides line up with TRBD2. In germline, CDR1 is SGHRS, CDR2 YFSETQ. Trimming took 4 bases from V and 1 from J; bases not matched to a gene: 2. The CDR3 has 16 amino acids. The CDR3 region has the DNA TGCGCCAGCAGCCAGGGACTAGCGGGAGGCCAAGAGACCCAGTACTTC. Its protein is CASSQGLAGGQETQYF.

The chain carries TRBV4-1 and TRBJ1-2; D is undetermined. The CDR3 is made up of 13 amino acids. V was shortened by 6 bases and J by 2 bases, with 10 bases between the two germline ends. Germline V gene lookup returns CDR1 MGHRA and CDR2 YSYEKL. The CDR3 sequence: CASSQTGNYGYTF. The DNA of the CDR3 is TGCGCCAGCAGTCAAACGGGGAACTATGGCTACACCTTC.

The chain carries TRBV29-1 and TRBJ1-2; no clear D gene. Trimming removed 1 base at V and 6 bases at J, with 9 bases between. This CDR3 region has 12 residues. In germline, CDR1 is SQVTM, CDR2 ANQGSEA. Here the CDR3 DNA reads TGCAGCGTTGAAGGCCCCGGGCATGGCTACACCTTC. Translation gives CSVEGPGHGYTF.

The genes are TRBV11-3 and TRBJ2-1; 13 positions match TRBD2. CDR1 is SGHNT and CDR2 is YENEEA in the germline V gene. V shed 5 bases, J shed 6 bases, and the junction held 4 bases outside the gene matches. The CDR3 consists of 15 residues. CDR3 nucleotides: TGTGCCAGCAGCCGCGGACTAGCGGGAGTCAATGAGCAGTTCTTC. Translated: CASSRGLAGVNEQFF.

The rearrangement uses TRBV27 and TRBJ2-3; D might be TRBD1 (5 bases). V lost 8 bases and J lost 0, with 15 bases in between. Germline CDR1 reads MNHEY; CDR2 reads SMNVEV (reference sequence). The CDR3 is 15 residues long. This chain's CDR3 is CASCSGAASTDTQYF. Here the CDR3 DNA reads TGTGCCAGCTGCTCTGGGGCAGCCAGCACAGATACGCAGTATTTT.

The chain carries TRBV6-1 and TRBJ1-1; D possibly corresponds to TRBD1 (6 bases). Germline values: CDR1 MNHNS, CDR2 SASEGT. CDR3 length: 13 residues. V was trimmed by 4 bases and J by 1 base, leaving 7 bases between them. The DNA for the CDR3 is TGTGCCAGCAGTGTACAGGGGAACACTGAAGCTTTCTTT. Translation: CASSVQGNTEAFF.

This clone came up a few times. This chain links TRBV2 with TRBJ2-7, with 10 bases lining up with TRBD2. Trimming at V came to 4 bases and at J to 0 bases, leaving 9 bases not matched to a gene. The CDR3 runs to 17 residues. CDR1 is SNHLY, CDR2 FYNNEI, per germline. The CDR3 region is CASSAPSAGGFSYEQYF. CDR3 nucleotides: TGTGCCAGCAGTGCCCCTTCAGCGGGAGGGTTCTCCTACGAGCAGTACTTC.

The chain uses TRBV6-5 and TRBJ2-7, with a tentative D call TRBD2 (5 bases). Germline lookup yields CDR1 MNHEY and CDR2 SVGAGI. V lost 3 bases to trimming and J lost 5 bases, with 17 bases between them. There are 15 residues in the CDR3. CDR3 sequence: CASSYWRSGAHEQYF. As DNA, the CDR3 is TGTGCCAGCAGTTATTGGCGGAGCGGAGCCCACGAGCAGTACTTC.

The rearrangement uses TRBV5-4 and TRBJ2-3; D remains unclear. Germline-derived CDR1 and CDR2 are SGHNT and YYREEE (reference sequence). V lost 2 bases, J lost 7 bases, and 5 bases lay in between. The CDR3 is 11 amino acids. Written as DNA, the CDR3 is TGTGCCAGCAGCTTCTCACATACGCAGTATTTT. Encoded protein: CASSFSHTQYF.

The chain carries TRBV7-2 and TRBJ1-2; 8 nucleotides align to TRBD1. The CDR3 length is 15 residues. After removal of 4 bases from V and 7 bases from J, the junction contained 11 bases not matched to a gene. The V gene's germline CDR1 is SGHTA and CDR2 FQGNSA. The CDR3 sequence is CASSSWTGYLAGYTF. CDR3 DNA sequence: TGTGCCAGCAGCTCCTGGACAGGGTATTTAGCTGGCTACACCTTC. The full variable domain, in which reference TRBV7-2 and TRBJ1-2 provide the parts outside the CDR3, is GAGVSQSPSNKVTEKGKDVELRCDPISGHTALYWYRQSLGQGLEFLIYFQGNSAPDKSGLPSDRFSAERTGGSVSTLTIQRTQQEDSAVYLCASSSWTGYLAGYTFGSGTRLTVV.

This clone was seen only once. The chain is built from TRBV19 and TRBJ1-3; TRBD1 aligns across 12 bases. Germline lookup yields CDR1 LNHDA and CDR2 SQIVND (reference sequence). V lost 10 bases, J lost 5 bases, and 6 bases stayed unmatched. This CDR3 comprises 14 residues. CDR3 amino acids: CATGQGASRNTIYF. The CDR3, as DNA: TGTGCCACGGGACAGGGGGCATCGAGAAACACCATATATTTT.

The J gene is TRBJ1-5, the V gene TRBV15; TRBD1 agrees at 10 bases. Germline trimming cut 2 bases from V and 6 bases from J; bases unmatched to any gene: 7. CDR1 and CDR2 (germline): LNHNV, YYDKDF (reference sequence). This CDR3 spans 16 amino acids. DNA of the CDR3: TGTGCCACCAGCAGACAAACGGGACAGGGGAGTCAGCCCCAGCATTTT. Protein: CATSRQTGQGSQPQHF. The full variable domain, its missing parts supplied by reference TRBV15 and TRBJ1-5, is DAMVIQNPRYQVTQFGKPVTLSCSQTLNHNVMYWYQQKSSQAPKLLFHYYDKDFNNEADTPDNFQSRRPNTSFCFLDIRSPGLGDTAMYLCATSRQTGQGSQPQHFGDGTRLSIL.

The rearrangement joins TRBV9 to TRBJ2-7; 7 bases map to TRBD1. Germline V gene data show CDR1 as SGDLS and CDR2 as YYNGEE. The length of the CDR3 is 15 residues. The V and J ends lost 0 bases and 2 bases, in that order; junction bases with no gene match: 5. In nucleotides, the CDR3 is TGTGCCAGCAGCGTAGGTGCAGGACAGGCCTACGAGCAGTACTTC. This encodes CASSVGAGQAYEQYF.

The rearrangement links TRBV6-5 to TRBJ2-7, with 8 bases matching TRBD2. Per the germline V gene, CDR1 is MNHEY and CDR2 is SVGAGI. This CDR3 has 13 residues. With 5 bases clipped from V and 2 bases from J, the junction kept 2 bases outside the gene matches. The CDR3 region is CASSVSGTYEQYF. DNA for the CDR3: TGTGCCAGCAGTGTTAGCGGGACCTACGAGCAGTACTTC.